This TCR beta chain is from a study of cytomegalovirus exposure and HLA in healthy donors. There are a few counts of this clone. The antigen is undetermined. Profiling relied on immunoSEQ multiplex PCR, and the TCRdb table lists in-frame clones only, not all of them. Found here are hundreds of thousands of clones, about nine tenths of them singletons; the top ten hold 2% to 2.5%. CDR1 SGHVS and CDR2 FNYEAQ come from the germline V gene. V was shortened by 1 base and J by 3 bases, with 13 bases between the two germline ends. The CDR3 spans 15 residues. General observations from the study: Cytomegalovirus-associated status was assigned to more than 150 TCR beta chains. Specificity of three CMV-associated chains for CMV antigens was verified in vitro. The tendency of first-cohort TCR clusters to co-occur in the 100 to 150 validation repertoires emerged from a later analysis.

The J gene is TRBJ2-7, the V gene TRBV7-6; D is perhaps TRBD1 (6 bases). The sequenced sample was PBMCs. This clonotype was sampled from a young woman in good health and CMV-seropositive. The CDR3 region has the DNA TGTGCCAGCAGCTTAGTCAGGGGCGCCAACTACGAGCAGTACTTC. It encodes CASSLVRGANYEQYF.